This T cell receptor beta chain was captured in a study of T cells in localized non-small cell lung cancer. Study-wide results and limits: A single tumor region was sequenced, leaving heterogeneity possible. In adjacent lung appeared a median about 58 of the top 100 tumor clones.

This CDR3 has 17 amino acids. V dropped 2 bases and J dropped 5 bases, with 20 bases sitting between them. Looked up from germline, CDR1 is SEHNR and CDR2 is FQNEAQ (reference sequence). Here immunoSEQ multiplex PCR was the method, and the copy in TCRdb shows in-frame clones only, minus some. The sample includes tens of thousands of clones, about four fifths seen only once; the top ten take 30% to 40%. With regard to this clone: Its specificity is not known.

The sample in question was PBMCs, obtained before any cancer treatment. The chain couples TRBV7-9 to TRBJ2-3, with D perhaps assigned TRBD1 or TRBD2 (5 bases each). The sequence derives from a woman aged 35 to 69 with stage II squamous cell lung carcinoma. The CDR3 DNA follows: TGTGCCAGCAGCTTACTCCTGGGCCAGGGAGAAAAAGATACGCAGTATTTT. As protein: CASSLLLGQGEKDTQYF.